This is a list of T cell receptor beta chains from one sample in a study of blood T cell repertoires in COVID-19. The data were produced by immunoSEQ multiplex PCR, yet TCRdb's version contains in-frame clones alone and is incomplete. This sample yields 88,000 or so clones, of which around 78% are seen a single time; about an eighth belongs to the top ten. Sequencing was performed on peripheral blood. The source of these receptors is a human donor in a cohort sampled during active COVID-19. CDR3s leave out the opening cysteine and the closing phenylalanine or tryptophan.

V gene,CDR3 protein
TRBV10-3,AISDNSGANVLT
TRBV9,ASSVEARQGVNEQF
TRBV4-1,ASSPTDPQGGLDSPLH
TRBV28,ASSKRTGRDDQPQH
TRBV2,ASSEQGFEAF
TRBV30,AWSVSWLGGKSDT
TRBV30,AWTQGRAGTEAF
TRBV9,ASSENHVSGSSYNEQF
TRBV4-2,ASSQVMTGVNTEAF
TRBV7-2,ASSLAGDNEKLF
TRBV29-1,SVDRSYGYT
TRBV18,ASSLRAGRETQY
TRBV30,AWRGGITTDTQY
TRBV19,ASRGQAYQETQY
TRBV6-2/TRBV6-3,ASSNPGTGAQPQH
TRBV5-6,ASSLGHIYNEQF
TRBV29-1,SVDRLANEKLF
TRBV30,AWSTVIAGEYSSTDTQY
TRBV11-3,ASSQQGGTDTQY
TRBV19,ASSTTGGSGNTIY
TRBV28,ASRGQGQGYSGANVLT
TRBV6-5,ASSPDRNRYNEQF
TRBV28,ASTVGGQGTGELF
TRBV18,ASSGLAQETQY
TRBV5-8,ASSLDRFSNQPQH
TRBV13,ASSYGQRSGNTIY
TRBV6-1,ASSGERTGSTDTQY
TRBV5-1,ASSLGTWGTEAF
TRBV7-3,ASSQNPGTANSPLH
TRBV9,ASSVGPASQETQY
TRBV28,AISVPTTYGYT
TRBV12-3/TRBV12-4,ASRDRAGVEQY
TRBV14,ASSQTRAGGSEQF
TRBV4-1,ASSQVADLGYT
TRBV28,ASSVTVNTEAF